This TCR beta chain stems from a study of blood T cell repertoires in COVID-19. Study in general: There were acute and convalescent COVID-19 samples, and they came from the United States, Italy and Spain. From T cells, B-cell-depleted T cells, or PBMCs came the material, which was cDNA or gDNA.

Germline V gene sequence: CDR1 SGHTS, CDR2 YDEGEE. The CDR3 is 13 residues long. After removal of 5 bases from V and 9 bases from J, the junction contained 7 bases not matched to a gene. As handled by the study authors: Amplification from reference gene primers served as the basis for estimated nucleated cell counts. Method: immunoSEQ multiplex PCR; TCRdb's copy keeps in-frame clones and lacks some. The DNA was the basis for D and trimming; V, J and clone size are from that table. The data show over 200,000 clones, roughly 87% seen once. The sequenced material came from peripheral blood. This TCR derives from a man in his forties or fifties with active or convalescent COVID-19. This rearrangement joins TRBV5-8 to TRBJ2-1; TRBD1 agrees at 8 bases. CDR3 sequence reads: CASSSVGQGEQFF. The CDR3 bases are TGTGCCAGCAGTTCAGTTGGACAGGGTGAGCAGTTCTTC.